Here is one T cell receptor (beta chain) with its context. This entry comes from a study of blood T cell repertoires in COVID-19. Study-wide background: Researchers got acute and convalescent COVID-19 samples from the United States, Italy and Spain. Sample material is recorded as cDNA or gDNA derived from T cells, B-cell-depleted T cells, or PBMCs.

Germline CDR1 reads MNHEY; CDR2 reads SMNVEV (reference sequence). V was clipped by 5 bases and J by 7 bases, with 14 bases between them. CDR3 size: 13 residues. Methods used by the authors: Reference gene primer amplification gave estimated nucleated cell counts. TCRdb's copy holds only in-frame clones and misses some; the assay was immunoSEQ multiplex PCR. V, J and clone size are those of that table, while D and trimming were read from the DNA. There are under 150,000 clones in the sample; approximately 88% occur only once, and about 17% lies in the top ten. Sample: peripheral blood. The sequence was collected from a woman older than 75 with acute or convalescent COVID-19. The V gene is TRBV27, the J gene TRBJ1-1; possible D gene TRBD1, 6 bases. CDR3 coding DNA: TGTGCCAGCAGTACCAACAGGGCCGGTGAAGCTTTCTTT. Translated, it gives CASSTNRAGEAFF.